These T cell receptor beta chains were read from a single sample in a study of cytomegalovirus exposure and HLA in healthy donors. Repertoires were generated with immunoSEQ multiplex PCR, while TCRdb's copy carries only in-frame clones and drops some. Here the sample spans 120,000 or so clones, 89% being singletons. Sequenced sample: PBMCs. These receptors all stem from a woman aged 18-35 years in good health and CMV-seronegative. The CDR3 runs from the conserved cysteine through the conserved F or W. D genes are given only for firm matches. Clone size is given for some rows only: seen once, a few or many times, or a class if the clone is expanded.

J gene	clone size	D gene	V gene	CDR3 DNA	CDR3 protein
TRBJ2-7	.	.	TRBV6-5	TGTGCCAGCAGGAAACCGGGACAATCCTACGAGCAGTACTTC	CASRKPGQSYEQYF
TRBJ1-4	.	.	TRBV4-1	TGCGCCAGCAGCCAAGATCCGACTTGGCCTAATGAAAAACTGTTTTTT	CASSQDPTWPNEKLFF
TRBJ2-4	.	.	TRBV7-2	TGTGCCAGCAGCCATACCTTCACTAGCCGCGAGCGGACAAACATTCAGTACTTC	CASSHTFTSRERTNIQYF
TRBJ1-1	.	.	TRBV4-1	TGCGCCAGCAGGAGTCTCCTAAACACTGAAGCTTTCTTT	CASRSLLNTEAFF
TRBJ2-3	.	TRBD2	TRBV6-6	TGTGCCAGCAGTTCCCGGGGGGTAGAGAGCACAGATACGCAGTATTTT	CASSSRGVESTDTQYF
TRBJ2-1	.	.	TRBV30	TGTGCCTGGAGTGCAGGCCCAACCCACAATGAGCAGTTCTTC	CAWSAGPTHNEQFF
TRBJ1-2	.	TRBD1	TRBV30	TGTGCCTGGAGTACGTTTCCGGGACAGCGAGCCTATGGCTACACCTTC	CAWSTFPGQRAYGYTF
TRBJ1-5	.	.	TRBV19	TGTGCCAGTAGTATAATGTCAGGGATGGGTCAGCCCCAGCATTTT	CASSIMSGMGQPQHF
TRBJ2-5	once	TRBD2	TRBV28	TGTGCCAGCAGCCTACGACTAGCGGGAGTGGAGACCCAGTACTTC	CASSLRLAGVETQYF
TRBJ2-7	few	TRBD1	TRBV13	TGTGCCAGCAGCCGCACCGGGACAGGGAGCCACGAGCAGTACTTC	CASSRTGTGSHEQYF
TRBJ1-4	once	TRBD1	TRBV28	TGTGCCAGCAACAGGGGGCGAGGTGAAAAACTGTTTTTT	CASNRGRGEKLFF
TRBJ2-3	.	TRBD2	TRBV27	TGTGCCAGCAGTTTATGGATAAAGACTAGCGGGAGACTCCCAGATACGCAGTATTTT	CASSLWIKTSGRLPDTQYF
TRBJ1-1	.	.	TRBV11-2	TGTGCCAGCAGCGCCCTGGCGGGAACTGAAGCTTTCTTT	CASSALAGTEAFF
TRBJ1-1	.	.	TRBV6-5	TGTGCCAGCAGTCCCGGGTTTGAAGCTTTCTTT	CASSPGFEAFF
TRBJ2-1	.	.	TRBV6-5	TGTGCCAGCAGAAAAACGGGTGAGCAGTTCTTC	CASRKTGEQFF
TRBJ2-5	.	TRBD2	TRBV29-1	TGCAGCGTTGAAGGGACTAGCGGACAAGAGACCCAGTACTTC	CSVEGTSGQETQYF
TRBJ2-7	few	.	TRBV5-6	TGTGCCAGCAGCACAGGGTACGAGCAGTACTTC	CASSTGYEQYF
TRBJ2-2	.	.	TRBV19	TGTGCCAGTACATGGACAGCGAACACCGGGGAGCTGTTTTTT	CASTWTANTGELFF
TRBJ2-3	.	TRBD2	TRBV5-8	TGTGCCAGCAGCTCGGCTCCGGGACTAGGAGGGGATACGCAGTATTTT	CASSSAPGLGGDTQYF
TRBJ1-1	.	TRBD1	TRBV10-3	TGTGCCATCAGTGAGTCGATGTACAGGACAGGGAACACTGAAGCTTTCTTT	CAISESMYRTGNTEAFF
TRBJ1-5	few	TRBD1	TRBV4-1	TGCGCCAGCAGCCAGGGACAGGGTGGGGGCAATCAGCCCCAGCATTTT	CASSQGQGGGNQPQHF
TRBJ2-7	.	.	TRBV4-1	TGCGCCAGCAGCCAAGGAGGTAGCGGTAGCTCCTACGAGCAGTACTTC	CASSQGGSGSSYEQYF
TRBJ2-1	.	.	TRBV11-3	TGTGCCAGCAGCTTTTCCGATGAGCAGTTCTTC	CASSFSDEQFF
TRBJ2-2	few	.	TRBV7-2	TGTGCCAGCAGCTTACGGAACACCGGGGAGCTGTTTTTT	CASSLRNTGELFF